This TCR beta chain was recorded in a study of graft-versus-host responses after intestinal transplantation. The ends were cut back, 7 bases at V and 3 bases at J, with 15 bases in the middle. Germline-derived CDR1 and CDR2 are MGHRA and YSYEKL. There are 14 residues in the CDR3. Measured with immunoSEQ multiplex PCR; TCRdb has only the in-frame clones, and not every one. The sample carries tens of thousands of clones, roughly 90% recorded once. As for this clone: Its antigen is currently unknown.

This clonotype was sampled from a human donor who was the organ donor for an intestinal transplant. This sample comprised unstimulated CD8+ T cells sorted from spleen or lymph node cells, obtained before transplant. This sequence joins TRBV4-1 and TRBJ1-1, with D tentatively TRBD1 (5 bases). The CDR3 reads CASTFHRRDTEAFF. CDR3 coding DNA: TGCGCCAGCACCTTCCACAGGAGGGACACTGAAGCTTTCTTT.